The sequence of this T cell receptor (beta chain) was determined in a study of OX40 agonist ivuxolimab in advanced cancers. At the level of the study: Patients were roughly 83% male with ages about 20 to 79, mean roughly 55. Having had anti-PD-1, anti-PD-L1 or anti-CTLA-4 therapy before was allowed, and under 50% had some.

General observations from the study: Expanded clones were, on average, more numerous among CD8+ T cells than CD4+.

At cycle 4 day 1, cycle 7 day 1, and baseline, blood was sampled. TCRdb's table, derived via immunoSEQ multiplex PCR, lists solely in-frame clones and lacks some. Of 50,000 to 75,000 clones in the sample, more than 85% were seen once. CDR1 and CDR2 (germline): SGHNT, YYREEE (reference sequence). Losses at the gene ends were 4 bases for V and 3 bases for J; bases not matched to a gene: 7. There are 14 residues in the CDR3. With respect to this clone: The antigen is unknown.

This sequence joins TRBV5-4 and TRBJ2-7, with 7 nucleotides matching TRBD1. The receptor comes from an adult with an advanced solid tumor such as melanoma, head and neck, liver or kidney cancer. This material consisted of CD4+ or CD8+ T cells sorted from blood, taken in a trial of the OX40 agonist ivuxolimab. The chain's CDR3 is CASSIGQEGYEQYF. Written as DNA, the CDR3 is TGTGCCAGCAGCATTGGACAGGAAGGCTACGAGCAGTACTTC.